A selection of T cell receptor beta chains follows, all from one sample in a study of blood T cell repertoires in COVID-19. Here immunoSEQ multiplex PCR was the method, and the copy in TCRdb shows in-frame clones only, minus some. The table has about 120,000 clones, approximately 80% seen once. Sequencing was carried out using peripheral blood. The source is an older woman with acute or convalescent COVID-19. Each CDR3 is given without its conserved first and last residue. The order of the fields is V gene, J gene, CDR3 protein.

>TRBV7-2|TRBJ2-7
ASSLSFGADEQY
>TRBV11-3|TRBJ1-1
ASSHLLQGTEAF
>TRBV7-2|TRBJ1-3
ASSPGLFGNTIY
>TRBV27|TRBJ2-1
ASSTGGSGSYNEQF
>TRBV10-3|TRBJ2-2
AIRDDRGAGELF
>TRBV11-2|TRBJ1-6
ASSWAANSPLH
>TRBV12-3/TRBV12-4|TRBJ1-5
ASSPAGGQPQH
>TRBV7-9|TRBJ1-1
ASSLHPFSRGPENTEAF
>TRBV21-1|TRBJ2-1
ASSRLDRADNEQF
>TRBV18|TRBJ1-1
ASSARQGLITEAF
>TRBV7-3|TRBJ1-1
ASSLLGAMNTEAF